These 11 T cell receptor delta chains were all obtained from the same sample, sequenced in a study of human gamma delta and Vdelta1 T cells. TCRdb re-identified clones in the PCR reads via CATT. The sample contains fewer than 7,000 delta-chain clones, over 9% of which appear only once. The source material was naive CD27+ Vdelta1 gamma-delta T cells from blood. The source is a human donor in good health.

In its sample, this clone was seen a few times. TCRdb's protein, taken from a much larger clone, differs from this DNA's translation at residue 8, likely owing to a read error; the protein displayed comes from the DNA. This chain joins TRDV1 and TRDJ1, with TRDD3 as a possible D gene (5 bases). Trimming took off 5 bases at V and 5 bases at J, with 30 bases between the two ends. The CDR3 is made up of 19 amino acids. Germline V CDR1 and CDR2: TSWWSYY, QGS. CDR3 sequence: CALGNRISRPSLLVDKLIF. The DNA of the CDR3 is TGTGCTCTTGGGAACCGGATAAGTCGCCCCTCACTTCTGGTGGATAAACTCATCTTT.

Worth noting for this clone: It is likely a read error: a sequence one base away is far more abundant. The same CDR3 arises from other DNA sequences in this sample as well. The chain employs TRDV1 and TRDJ1; D is possibly TRDD3 (5 bases). There are 19 residues in the CDR3. V gave up 5 bases and J gave up 2 bases, with 27 bases separating them. Per the germline V gene, CDR1 is TSWWSYY and CDR2 is QGS. The CDR3 bases are TGTGCTCTTGGGACTACTACAAGGGGGCACGGGGGTGGTACCGATAAACTCATCTTT. Protein product: CALGTTTRGHGGGTDKLIF.

By proportion, this clone is medium-sized. The chain combines TRDV1 with TRDJ1, with 7 nucleotides matching TRDD2. Trimming cost V 5 bases and J 3 bases; bases outside gene matches: 6. The CDR3 is 14 amino acids. Germline V gene lookup returns CDR1 TSWWSYY and CDR2 QGS. The CDR3 here is CALGINSYSDKLIF. The CDR3 coding sequence is TGTGCTCTTGGGATAAATTCCTACTCCGATAAACTCATCTTT.

The count of this clone is one. An end of the junction differs from the germline gene, which may be a read error. The chain is built from TRDV1 and TRDJ1; 13 positions match TRDD3. Germline values: CDR1 TSWWSYY, CDR2 QGS. The CDR3 sequence is 17 residues long. The CDR3 region is CALGAPTGGYATDKLIF. The DNA of the CDR3 is TGTGCTCTGGGGGCACCGACTGGGGGATACGCAACCGATAAACTCATCTTT.

The chain has TRDV1 and TRDJ1; D is unclear. This CDR3 is 13 amino acids long. The V and J ends lost 1 base and 7 bases respectively, with 10 bases between them. CDR1 and CDR2 (germline): TSWWSYY, QGS. The CDR3 nucleotides are TGTGCTCTTGGGGAACAATCCCCGAGTAAACTCATCTTT. Translation: CALGEQSPSKLIF.

Details on this clone: An end of the junction differs from the germline gene, which may be a read error. This rearrangement joins TRDV1 to TRDJ1; 8 bases agree with TRDD3. Germline CDR1 reads TSWWSYY; CDR2 reads QGS. The CDR3 runs to 18 residues. Written as DNA, the CDR3 is TGTGCTCTTGGGGCCCACCCCTGTGGGATACGTCACACCGATAACCTCATCTTT. Protein: CALGAHPCGIRHTDNLIF.

Notes on this clone: This may arise from a read error, as a much more abundant clone is one base away. Other DNA sequences in the same sample also yield this CDR3. The chain is built from TRDV1 and TRDJ1; D is unclear. The CDR3 covers 14 residues. Germline CDR1 TSWWSYY, CDR2 QGS. The CDR3 loop reads CALGRPWYTDKLIF. CDR3 DNA sequence: TGTGCTCTTGGTAGACCCTGGTACACCGATAAACTCATCTTC.

This clone rates as medium-sized. The chain combines TRDV1 with TRDJ1; 8 nucleotides line up with TRDD3. With V trimmed by 0 bases and J by 1 base, 22 bases remained unmatched. Germline values: CDR1 TSWWSYY, CDR2 QGS. The CDR3 extends over 22 amino acids. The CDR3 region is CALGELSRVLGATPGPTDKLIF. The CDR3 region has the DNA TGTGCTCTTGGGGAACTTTCCCGAGTACTGGGGGCCACTCCGGGGCCCACCGATAAACTCATCTTT.

In its sample, this clone is medium-sized. This specimen includes other DNA sequences encoding the same CDR3. The chain combines TRDV1 with TRDJ1; TRDD3 agrees at 11 bases. The trim removed 1 base at V and 0 bases at J, leaving 13 bases unmatched. CDR1 and CDR2 (germline): TSWWSYY, QGS. CDR3 length equals 20 residues. CDR3 sequence: CALGERIQGVGDTYTDKLIF. In nucleotides, the CDR3 is TGTGCTCTTGGGGAACGGATCCAGGGGGTGGGGGATACGTACACCGATAAACTCATCTTT.

The sample holds a few counts of this clone. The chain has TRDV1 and TRDJ1; possibly TRDD3 for D (6 bases). This CDR3 is 19 amino acids long. Between the trimmed V and J ends, which lost 0 bases and 8 bases, there was a span of 28 bases. The germline V gene encodes CDR1 TSWWSYY and CDR2 QGS. CDR3 sequence: CALGELRRLRRTGNEKLIF. DNA of the CDR3: TGTGCTCTTGGGGAACTACGTAGGCTACGACGTACTGGGAACGAAAAACTCATCTTT.

In the case of this clone: The protein in TCRdb stems from a much larger clone and differs at residue 6 from this DNA's translation, likely a read error; here the protein is translated from the DNA. The chain links TRDV1 to TRDJ1, with TRDD3 matching 11 bases. Germline V gene data show CDR1 as TSWWSYY and CDR2 as QGS. The V and J ends lost 2 bases and 1 base, in that order; junction bases with no gene match: 15. The CDR3 extends over 20 amino acids. CDR3 protein: CALGEGVPSTWGIPTDKLIF. The CDR3 DNA sequence: TGTGCTCTTGGGGAAGGGGTGCCTTCGACCTGGGGGATACCCACCGATAAACTCATCTTT.